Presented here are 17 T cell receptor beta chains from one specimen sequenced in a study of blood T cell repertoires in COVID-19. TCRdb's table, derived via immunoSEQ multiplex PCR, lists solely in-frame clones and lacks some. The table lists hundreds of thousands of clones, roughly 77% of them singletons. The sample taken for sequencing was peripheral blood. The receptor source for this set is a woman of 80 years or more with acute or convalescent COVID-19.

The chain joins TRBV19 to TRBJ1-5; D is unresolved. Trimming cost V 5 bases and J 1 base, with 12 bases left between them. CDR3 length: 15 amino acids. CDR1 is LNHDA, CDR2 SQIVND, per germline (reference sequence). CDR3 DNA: TGTGCCAGTAGTTCGGCAGGTGGAAGCAATCAGCCCCAGCATTTT. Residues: CASSSAGGSNQPQHF.

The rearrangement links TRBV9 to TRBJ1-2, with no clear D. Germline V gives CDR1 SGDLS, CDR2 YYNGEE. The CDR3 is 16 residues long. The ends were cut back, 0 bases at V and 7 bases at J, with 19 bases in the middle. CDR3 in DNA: TGTGCCAGCAGCGTAGCGGAGGGTCAGGAGTTGGGTGGCTACACCTTC. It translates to CASSVAEGQELGGYTF.

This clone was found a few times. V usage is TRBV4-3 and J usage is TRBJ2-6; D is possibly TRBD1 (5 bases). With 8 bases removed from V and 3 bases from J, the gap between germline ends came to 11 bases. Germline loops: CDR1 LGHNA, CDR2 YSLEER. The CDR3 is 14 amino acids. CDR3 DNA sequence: TGCGCCAGCGCTGGGGCGCATGGGGCCAACGTCCTGACTTTC. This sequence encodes CASAGAHGANVLTF.

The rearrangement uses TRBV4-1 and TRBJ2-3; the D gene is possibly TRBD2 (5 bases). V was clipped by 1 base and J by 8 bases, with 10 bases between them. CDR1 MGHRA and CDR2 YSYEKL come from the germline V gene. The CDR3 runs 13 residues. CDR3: CASSQAFRGTQYF. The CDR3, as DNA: TGCGCCAGCAGCCAAGCGTTTCGGGGTACGCAGTATTTT.

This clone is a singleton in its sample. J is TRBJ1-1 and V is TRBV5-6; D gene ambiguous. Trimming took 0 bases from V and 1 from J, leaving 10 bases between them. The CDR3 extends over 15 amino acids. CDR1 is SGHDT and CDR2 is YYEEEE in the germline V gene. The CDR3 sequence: CASSLGGLGNTEAFF. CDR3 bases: TGTGCCAGCAGCTTGGGTGGTCTAGGGAACACTGAAGCTTTCTTT.

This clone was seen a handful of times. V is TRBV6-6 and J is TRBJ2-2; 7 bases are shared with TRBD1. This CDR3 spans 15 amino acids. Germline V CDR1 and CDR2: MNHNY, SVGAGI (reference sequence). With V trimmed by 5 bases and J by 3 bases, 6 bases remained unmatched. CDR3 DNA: TGTGCCAGCAGTCCGGGACAGCTCTACACCGGGGAGCTGTTTTTT. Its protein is CASSPGQLYTGELFF.

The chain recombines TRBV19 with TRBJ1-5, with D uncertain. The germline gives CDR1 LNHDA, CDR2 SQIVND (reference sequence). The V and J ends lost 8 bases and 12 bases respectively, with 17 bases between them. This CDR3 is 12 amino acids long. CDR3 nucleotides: TGTGCCAGTTCCCTCCGGCTGGGCATCCAGCATTTT. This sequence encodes CASSLRLGIQHF.

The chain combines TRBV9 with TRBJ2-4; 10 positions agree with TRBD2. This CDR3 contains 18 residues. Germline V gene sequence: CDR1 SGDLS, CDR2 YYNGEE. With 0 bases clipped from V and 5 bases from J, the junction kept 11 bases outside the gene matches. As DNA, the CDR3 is TGTGCCAGCAGCGTAGCTGGTTGGGTAGCGGGAGGCCAAAACATTCAGTACTTC. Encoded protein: CASSVAGWVAGGQNIQYF.

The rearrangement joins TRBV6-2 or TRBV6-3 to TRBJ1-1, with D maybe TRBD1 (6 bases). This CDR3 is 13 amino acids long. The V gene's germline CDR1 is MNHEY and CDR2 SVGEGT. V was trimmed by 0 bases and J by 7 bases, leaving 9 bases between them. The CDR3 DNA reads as TGTGCCAGCAGTTACTCGGGACAACGTGAAGCTTTCTTT. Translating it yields CASSYSGQREAFF.

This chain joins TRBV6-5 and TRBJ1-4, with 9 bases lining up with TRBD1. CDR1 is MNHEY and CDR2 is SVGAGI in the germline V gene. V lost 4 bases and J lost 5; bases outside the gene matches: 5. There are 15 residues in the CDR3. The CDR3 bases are TGTGCCAGCAGTTTATTGGGGACAGGGAATGAAAAACTGTTTTTT. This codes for CASSLLGTGNEKLFF.

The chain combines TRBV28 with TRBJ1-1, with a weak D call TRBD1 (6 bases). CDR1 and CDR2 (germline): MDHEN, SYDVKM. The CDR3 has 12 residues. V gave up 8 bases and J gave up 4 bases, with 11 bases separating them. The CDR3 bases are TGTGCCAGCTACGGCAGGGGCACTGAAGCTTTCTTT. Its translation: CASYGRGTEAFF.

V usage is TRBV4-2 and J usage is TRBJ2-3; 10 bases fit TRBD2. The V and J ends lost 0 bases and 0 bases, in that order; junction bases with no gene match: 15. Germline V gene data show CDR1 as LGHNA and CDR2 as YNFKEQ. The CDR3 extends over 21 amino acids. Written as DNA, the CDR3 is TGTGCCAGCAGCCAAGATCCCCTTATAGCGGGAGGCTCCTATAGCACAGATACGCAGTATTTT. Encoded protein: CASSQDPLIAGGSYSTDTQYF.

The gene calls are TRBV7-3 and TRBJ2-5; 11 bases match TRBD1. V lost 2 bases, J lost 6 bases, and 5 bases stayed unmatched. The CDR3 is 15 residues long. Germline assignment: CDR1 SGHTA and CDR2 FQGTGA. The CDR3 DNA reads TGTGCCAGCAGCTTATCGGGACAGGGGGTGAAGACCCAGTACTTC. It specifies CASSLSGQGVKTQYF.

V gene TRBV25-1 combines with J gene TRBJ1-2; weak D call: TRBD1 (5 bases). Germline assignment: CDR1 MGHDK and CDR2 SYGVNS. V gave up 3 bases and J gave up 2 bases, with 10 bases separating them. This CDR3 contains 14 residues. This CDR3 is CASSEDGGNYGYTF. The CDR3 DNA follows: TGTGCCAGCAGTGAGGACGGGGGAAACTATGGCTACACCTTC.

The CDR3: CASSPHRMVAEAFF. DNA of the CDR3: TGTGCCAGCAGCCCCCATCGGATGGTAGCAGAAGCTTTCTTT. V and J are TRBV16 and TRBJ1-1, with unresolved D. Deletions cut 4 bases from V and 8 bases from J, with 17 bases between. This CDR3 is 14 amino acids long. The germline V gene encodes CDR1 KGHSY and CDR2 FQNENV.

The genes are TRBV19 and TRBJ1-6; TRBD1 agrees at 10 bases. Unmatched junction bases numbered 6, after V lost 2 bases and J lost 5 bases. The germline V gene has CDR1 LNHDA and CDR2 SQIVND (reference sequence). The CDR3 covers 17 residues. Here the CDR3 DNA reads TGTGCCAGTAGTATATGGACAGGGGGATTTAATAATTCACCCCTCCACTTT. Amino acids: CASSIWTGGFNNSPLHF.

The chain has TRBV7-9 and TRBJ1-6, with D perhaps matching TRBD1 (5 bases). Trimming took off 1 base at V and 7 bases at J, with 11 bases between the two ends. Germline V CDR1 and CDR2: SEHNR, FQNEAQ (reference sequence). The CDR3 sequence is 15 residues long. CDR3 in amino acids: CASSLGDRGNSPLHF. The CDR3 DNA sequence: TGTGCCAGCAGCTTAGGAGATCGGGGGAATTCACCCCTCCACTTT.